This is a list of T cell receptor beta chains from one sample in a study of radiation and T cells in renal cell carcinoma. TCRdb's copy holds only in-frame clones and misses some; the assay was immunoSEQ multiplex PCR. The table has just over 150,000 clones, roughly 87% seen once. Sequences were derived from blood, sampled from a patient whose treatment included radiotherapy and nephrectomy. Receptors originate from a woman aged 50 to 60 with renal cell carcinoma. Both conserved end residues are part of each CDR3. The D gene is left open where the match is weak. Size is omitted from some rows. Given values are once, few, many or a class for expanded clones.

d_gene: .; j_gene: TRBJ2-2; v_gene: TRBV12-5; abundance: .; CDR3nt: TGTGCTAGTGGTTTGGTACGGCAGGTGGGGGGTCGGGACACCGGGGAGCTGTTTTTT; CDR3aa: CASGLVRQVGGRDTGELFF
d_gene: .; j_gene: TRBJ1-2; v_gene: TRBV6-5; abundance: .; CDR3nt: TGTGCCAGCGGGTCCTTCTATGGCTACACCTTC; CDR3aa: CASGSFYGYTF
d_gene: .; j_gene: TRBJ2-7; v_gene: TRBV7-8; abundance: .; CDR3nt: TGTGCCAGCAGCCCGCAAGAGAATGCCTACGAGCAGTACTTC; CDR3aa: CASSPQENAYEQYF
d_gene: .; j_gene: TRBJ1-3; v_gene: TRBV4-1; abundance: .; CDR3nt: TGCGCCAGCAGCCAAAGAGTCATGAGCTCTGGAAACACCATATATTTT; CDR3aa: CASSQRVMSSGNTIYF
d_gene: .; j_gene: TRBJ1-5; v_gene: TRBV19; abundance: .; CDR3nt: TGTGCCAGTAGTATTTTCAAGTCGCGGCAGCCCCAGCATTTT; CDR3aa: CASSIFKSRQPQHF
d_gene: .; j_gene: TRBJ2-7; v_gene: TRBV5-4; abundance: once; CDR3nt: TGTGCCGTTTCGCTCCCTAACTACGAGCAGTACTTC; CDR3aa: CAVSLPNYEQYF
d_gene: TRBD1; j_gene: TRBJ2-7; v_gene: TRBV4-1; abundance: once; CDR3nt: TGCGCCAGCAGCCAAGAGCAGGCCCTTGAGGACAGGGACGAGCAGTACTTC; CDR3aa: CASSQEQALEDRDEQYF
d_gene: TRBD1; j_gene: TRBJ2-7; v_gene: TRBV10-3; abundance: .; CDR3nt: TGTGCCACCGGGACAGAGAGGTCCTACGAGCAGTACTTC; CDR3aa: CATGTERSYEQYF
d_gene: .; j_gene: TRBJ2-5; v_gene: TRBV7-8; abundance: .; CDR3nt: TGTGCCAGCAGCCCCGAGGGGACGCAGACCCAGTACTTC; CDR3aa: CASSPEGTQTQYF
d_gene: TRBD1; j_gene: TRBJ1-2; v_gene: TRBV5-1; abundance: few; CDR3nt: TGCGCCAGCAGCGACCGGGACAGGGGATTTAACTATGGCTACACCTTC; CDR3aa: CASSDRDRGFNYGYTF
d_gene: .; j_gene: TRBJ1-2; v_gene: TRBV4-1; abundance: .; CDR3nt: TGCGCCAGCAGCCTCAGTCCTGGGGTAGGCTATGGCTACACCTTC; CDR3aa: CASSLSPGVGYGYTF
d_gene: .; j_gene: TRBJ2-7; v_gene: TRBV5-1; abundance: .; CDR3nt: TGCGCCAGCAGCTTGGTAGCAGGTAGCTACGAGCAGTACTTC; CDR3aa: CASSLVAGSYEQYF
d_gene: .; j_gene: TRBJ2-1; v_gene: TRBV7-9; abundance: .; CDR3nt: TGTGCCAGCAGCTTCTTTATCGGCGACACCCGAGAGCAGTTCTTC; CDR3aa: CASSFFIGDTREQFF
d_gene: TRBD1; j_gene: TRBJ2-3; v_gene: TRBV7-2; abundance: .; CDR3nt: TGTGCCAGCAGCTCGCAGGGGGCGCGAGGCACAGATACGCAGTATTTT; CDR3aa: CASSSQGARGTDTQYF
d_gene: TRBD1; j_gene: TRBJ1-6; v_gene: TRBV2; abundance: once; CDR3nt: TGTGCCAGCAGCGATACAGGGGGAAGTTCACCCCTCCACTTT; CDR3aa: CASSDTGGSSPLHF
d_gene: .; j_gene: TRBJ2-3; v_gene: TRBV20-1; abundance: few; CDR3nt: TGCAGTGCTAGAGAAACAGATACGCAGTATTTT; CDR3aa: CSARETDTQYF